Only a few counts were recorded for the clone carrying this TCR beta chain. The length of the CDR3 is 16 residues. Germline CDR1 is SEHNR and CDR2 is FQNEAQ (reference sequence). The V segment lost 4 bases and the J segment 6 bases; nucleotides outside the gene matches: 8. This sample was included in a study of blood T cell repertoires in COVID-19. Overall study context: Material from acute and convalescent COVID-19 was sourced from the United States, Italy and Spain. T cells, B-cell-depleted T cells, or PBMCs supplied cDNA or gDNA.

Per the authors' pipeline: By means of reference gene primer amplification, nucleated cell counts were estimated. Method: immunoSEQ multiplex PCR; TCRdb's copy keeps in-frame clones and lacks some. The V and J calls and clone size are taken from that table; D and trimming were inferred from the DNA. The sample includes around 170,000 clones, 80% to 90% of them seen just once. Sequencing input: peripheral blood. The chain has TRBV7-9 and TRBJ2-2; 10 bases match TRBD1. The TCR comes from a man aged 55 to 70 with acute or convalescent COVID-19. CDR3 bases: TGTGCCAGCAGCTCCGGACAGGGGGTAGGGGCCGGGGAGCTGTTTTTT. The encoded protein is CASSSGQGVGAGELFF.